This TCR beta chain is drawn from a study of shared clonotypes between healthy human individuals. Regarding the study as a whole: The rarefaction results pointed to incomplete sorted-subset sequencing despite large depth. Larger richness was generally estimated for naive than memory subsets. Against clonotypes common to all four donors, non-shared ones had lower generation probabilities. Of the naive CD4 clonotypes, approximately 5% were shared across a handful of donors.

CD45RO-negative, CCR7-selected cells formed the naive CD8 fraction, which excluded terminally differentiated effector memory CD45RA+ cells. This CDR3 is 13 amino acids long. Trimming took 9 bases from V and 0 from J, leaving 10 bases between them. Germline V CDR1 and CDR2: PRHDT, FYEKMQ (reference sequence). Sequencing was performed with immunoSEQ multiplex PCR; in TCRdb, only in-frame clones are kept and a portion is missing. In the table there are some 2 million clones, roughly 94% of which are singletons. Worth noting for this clone: Its antigen is unidentified.

The sequence was obtained from a man aged 18-30 years in good health. The sample consisted of naive CD8+ T cells sorted from blood. V gene TRBV13 combines with J gene TRBJ2-3, with a tentative D call TRBD2 (6 bases). CDR3 sequence: CASSGESTDTQYF. DNA of the CDR3: TGTGCCAGTTCGGGGGAGAGCACAGATACGCAGTATTTT.